This record looks at one T cell receptor beta chain sequence and its context. Antigen: not known. Germline loops: CDR1 LNHNV, CDR2 YYDKDF (reference sequence). Deletions cut 0 bases from V and 2 bases from J, with 8 bases between. The CDR3 extends over 15 amino acids. One entry per CDR3 protein, called by TCRdb with MiXCR from the reads. The data show approximately 910,000 distinct CDR3 sequences, around 29% seen once. These data belong to a study of T cell repertoires in cytomegalovirus infection. Sequencing was performed on cultured CD8+ T cells from PBMCs, taken from culture after CMV antigen stimulation. This clonotype was obtained from a human donor in good health (CMV status not recorded). Some clones in this sample may be carry-over from other donors' samples. V gene TRBV15 combines with J gene TRBJ2-1; D is possibly TRBD2 (5 bases). CDR3 amino acids: CATSRERVAYNEQFF. The CDR3 DNA reads TGTGCCACCAGCAGAGAGAGGGTAGCCTACAATGAGCAGTTCTTC.